This T cell receptor beta chain was observed in a study of cytomegalovirus exposure and HLA in healthy donors (dated by TCRdb to about 2017). Background on the whole study: According to an earlier analysis of a few hundred of the donors, 150 million to 200 million T cells yielded 117 million unique TCR beta sequences and 250 to 350 Gb of sequence data. Roughly 300 gigabases of sequencing data and around 88 million unique TCR sequences made up an early release that covered approximately 650 HLA-typed donors. Of the approximately 400 genotyped donors, approximately 80% fell in the genetic ancestry cluster associated with self-reported Caucasian donors. The study aimed to test whether cataloging public T cell receptors could reveal signatures of past pathogen exposure. Using immunosequencing, the study profiled T cell repertoires from roughly 650 subjects and related those repertoires to cytomegalovirus serostatus. Along with the roughly 670-subject first cohort, a separate validation cohort of approximately 110 different subjects was used. High-throughput TCR immunosequencing, statistical association of individual TCRs with disease status, and machine learning were combined to predict cytomegalovirus infection status. A later analysis re-analyzed previously published TCR beta repertoires from roughly 690 donors and added high-resolution HLA genotyping to study TCR occurrence patterns. In the later analysis, no new phenotypic data were used to find candidate immune exposures; instead, reliance was placed on TCR beta sequences and their occurrence across donors. An earlier analysis of some 500 of the donors applied high-throughput TCR beta sequencing to assess whether each TCR beta V gene segment acted as functional or pseudogenic. Donor age, sex, ethnicity and CMV serostatus were compiled alongside the repertoire data. A later genetic analysis used genome-wide SNP genotypes for about 60% of the roughly 700 donors, treating that subset as a discovery cohort. All discovery cohort repertoires had been generated on a single sequencing platform. HLA typing covered class I and class II loci at four-digit resolution. The number of donors typed differed by locus, with 629-630 for A, B, C, DRB1 and DQB1, roughly 520 for DQA1, about 610 for DPA1, and over 400 for DPB1. Because of strong linkage in the cohort, roughly five DR-DQ haplotypes were treated as single units for association and clustering. Across around 400 genotyped donors of the cohort, an average of approximately 240,000 unique TCR beta nucleotide sequences per donor were sequenced, and approximately 17% of those sequences were non-productive.

Paper-wide results and their limitations: A later analysis associated about 16,000 TCR beta sequences with specific HLA alleles at a false discovery rate of 0.05. Because HLA typing was unavailable for some donors at each locus, only the typed subset was used in association tests. Presence/absence analyses assumed roughly uniform sequencing depth across donors, an assumption that may not hold. Linkage disequilibrium might explain the correlated functional status among segregating V segments, but an unknown experimental factor could not be excluded. Most TCR sequences were seen in very few donors, while some public TCRs were found in many individuals. A later analysis found that TCR association rates varied across HLA loci, with DRB1 alleles showing the most associated TCRs and HLA-C alleles the fewest. A later genetic analysis associated a missense DCLRE1C variant with V-gene and J-gene trimming of TCR beta chains, and an independent cohort replicated the association. Immune exposure information for the cohort was limited to CMV serostatus. In a later analysis, HLA-associated TCR beta chains showed more clonal expansion and lower generation probabilities than non-associated chains that were equally common. In the study, approximately 160 TCR beta chains were listed as associated with cytomegalovirus. A cluster of highly shared sequence variants was judged likely to represent a technical artifact of the sequencing pipeline. In both the original and validation cohorts, the classifier was reported to diagnose cytomegalovirus status with high specificity and sensitivity. Only TCR beta chains were sequenced in this cohort, and the absence of alpha or paired-chain data limited detectable features. The authors suggested that the approach could potentially be generalized to other disease states and immunological phenotypes. Some IMGT-functional V segments, including TRBV6-2 and TRBV6-3, could not be told apart with the 87-base-pair reads, so those segments were excluded. Several of the top co-occurrence clusters appeared to be linked to parvovirus B19, influenza, CMV and Epstein-Barr virus, according to a later analysis. In vitro tests confirmed that a few of the cytomegalovirus-associated TCR beta chains recognize cytomegalovirus antigens. An earlier analysis of around 600 of the donors showed that most TCR beta V segments appeared in productive rearrangements either about 87% or about 30% of the time, which broadly matched IMGT annotations. According to a later genetic analysis, donors in an Asian-associated ancestry cluster had fewer N-insertions in productive TCRs than the approximately 630-donor mean. Assigning TCR associations to individual alleles was difficult when HLA alleles, especially DR and DQ, strongly co-occurred. A further reported finding was that TCR beta sequences accurately predicted the HLA-A and HLA-B alleles for most subjects in the first cohort. Because counts were too low, more than 15 rarely observed V segments, including chromosome 9 orphons, were excluded from the earlier analysis of some 590 of the donors. According to a later analysis, most CMV-associated TCR beta chains appeared to be HLA-restricted, and the HLA associations seemed to be driven largely by CMV exposure.

The library was obtained by the immunoSEQ multiplex PCR assay. The multiplex PCR relied on a mix of 60 forward primers for TCR Vbeta segments and 13 reverse primers for TCR Jbeta segments. A multiplex PCR assay on genomic DNA amplified the CDR3 region of rearranged TCR beta genes. Amplified TCR beta libraries were sequenced as 87-base-pair reads on the Illumina HiSeq System. Regarding the original processing steps: Across the roughly 670 repertoires, a later analysis counted tens of millions of unique TCR beta chains, roughly 11 million of which were shared by at least two donors. To remove PCR and sequencing errors, raw reads were error-corrected and collapsed into unique sequences using a nearest-neighbor algorithm that merged closely related sequences. CDR3 sequences were aligned to IMGT reference sequences to assign V, D and J gene segments. For a sequence to be retained, a match of at least six nucleotides to both a V gene segment and a J gene segment was required. A rearrangement was called productive if the CDR3 had no stop codons and remained in frame with V and J, and every other rearrangement was called non-productive. CDR3 was defined by IMGT convention, running from the second conserved V-encoded cysteine to the conserved J-encoded phenylalanine. Sequences without an unambiguous match to a single V gene segment were excluded from the earlier analysis of about 600 of the donors. An earlier analysis of a few hundred of the donors classified V segments as functional when productive rearrangements were above 56.7% and as segregating when the standard deviation between donors was above 5%. To diagnose cytomegalovirus status from the catalog of TCR beta chain sequences, a statistical classification framework was built. In a later analysis, TCR nucleotide sequences were compared against IMGT/GENE-DB human TR gene sequences so that V and J genes could be assigned. A later analysis assigned CDR3 sequences and most-parsimonious VDJ recombination scenarios with the TCRdist pipeline. In a later analysis, every TCR beta chain was defined by the combination of its CDR3 amino acid sequence and its V-gene family, and reads without a unique V-gene family were dropped. A later analysis removed 592 highly shared, low-generation-probability nucleotide sequences to deal with suspected cross-contamination and a sequencing artifact. In a later analysis, a clonal expansion index was calculated for each public chain from normalized within-repertoire ranks of inferred template counts. A later analysis computed generation probabilities with a VDJ recombination model fitted to out-of-frame rearrangements, and checked the results against IGoR. In a later analysis, hypergeometric tests were used to score TCR-TCR, TCR-HLA and TCR-CMV co-occurrence, with a repertoire-size bias correction applied to TCR pairs. False discovery rates were estimated in a later analysis by permuting HLA or CMV assignments 20 times. In a later analysis, co-occurring TCRs were grouped with DBSCAN, and TCRdist sequence similarity was added when clustering was performed within HLA-allele-positive subsets. Repertoires with fewer than 30,000 or more than 120,000 public chains, plus five repertoires with anomalous nucleotide sharing, were excluded from co-occurrence clustering. TCRdb obtained this table from immuneACCESS and retained in-frame rearrangements with V and J assigned. These tables miss some clones; where compared with another copy, unresolved V genes account for less than half of the shortfall, and the remainder is unexplained. That table furnishes V, J and clone size, whereas the DNA furnished D and trimming. This sample comprises some 140,000 clones, nearly 80% of them detected only once. The ten largest clones represent 9.5% to 15% of the sample.

Based on the germline V gene, the CDR1 and CDR2 sequences are SNHLY and FYNNEI. The CDR3, from cysteine to phenylalanine, totals 15 residues. The retained sequence is limited to the CDR3, 45 bases, with the frame set at the first base. Between the V and J ends, shortened by 4 bases and 6 bases respectively, the junction contains 16 bases. As for this clone: Its binding antigen is unknown. Base qualities are not provided; no much larger clone lies one nucleotide away.

The cohort was made up of roughly 670 healthy bone marrow donors. At the time of sampling, every cohort member was nominally healthy, though immune exposures that went unrecorded were likely present. The donor tested CMV seropositive and was one of the 289 seropositive cohort members. A peripheral blood sample was provided by each donor, and peripheral blood mononuclear cells were used for TCR beta sequencing. Genomic DNA was extracted from the blood cell samples with the Qiagen DNeasy Blood Extraction Kit. Recombination joined TRBV2 with TRBJ1-5; a weak D assignment points to TRBD1 (5 bases agree). The sample was PBMCs. This clonotype originated in a man aged 30-40 years in good health and CMV-seropositive. The sequenced DNA: TGTGCCAGCAGTGTCGGGCAGGGTGGGGTTCAGCCCCAGCATTTT. Its protein reads: CASSVGQGGVQPQHF.